Here is one T cell receptor beta chain with its context. Its cognate antigen is unknown. One entry per CDR3 protein results from TCRdb running MiXCR on the RT-PCR reads. The sample carries around 760,000 distinct CDR3 sequences, roughly 13% recorded once. This record comes from a study of response to subunit inactivated influenza vaccine. Study-wide points: Few new T cells, the authors suggested, are recruited by each seasonal influenza vaccination.

Germline CDR1 is MNHEY and CDR2 is SVGEGT. The CDR3 sequence is 14 residues long. Trimming took 6 bases from V and 7 from J; bases not matched to a gene: 7. This chain connects TRBV6-2 or TRBV6-3 to TRBJ2-7, with 12 bases fitting TRBD1. This TCR was sampled from a man in his fifties or sixties who received an inactivated influenza vaccine. Sample: PBMCs from blood, taken 14 days before vaccination. The CDR3 loop reads CASRSGQGAREQYF. CDR3 DNA: TGTGCCAGCAGATCGGGACAGGGGGCGAGGGAGCAGTACTTC.